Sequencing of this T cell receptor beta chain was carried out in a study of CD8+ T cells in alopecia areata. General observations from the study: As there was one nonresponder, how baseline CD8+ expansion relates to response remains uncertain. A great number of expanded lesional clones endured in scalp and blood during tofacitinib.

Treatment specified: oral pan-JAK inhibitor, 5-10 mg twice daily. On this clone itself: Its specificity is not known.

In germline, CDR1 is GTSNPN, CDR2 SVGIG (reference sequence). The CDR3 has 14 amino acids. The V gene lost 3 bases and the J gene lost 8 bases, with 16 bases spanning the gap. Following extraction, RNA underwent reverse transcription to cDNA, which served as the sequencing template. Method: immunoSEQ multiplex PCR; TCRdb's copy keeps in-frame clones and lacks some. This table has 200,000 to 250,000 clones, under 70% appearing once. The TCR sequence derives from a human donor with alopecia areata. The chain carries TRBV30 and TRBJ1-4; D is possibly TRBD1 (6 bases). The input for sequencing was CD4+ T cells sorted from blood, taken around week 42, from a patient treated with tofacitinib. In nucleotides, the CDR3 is TGTGCCTGGAGCCTTACGACAGGACGGGAAAAACTGTTTTTT. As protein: CAWSLTTGREKLFF.